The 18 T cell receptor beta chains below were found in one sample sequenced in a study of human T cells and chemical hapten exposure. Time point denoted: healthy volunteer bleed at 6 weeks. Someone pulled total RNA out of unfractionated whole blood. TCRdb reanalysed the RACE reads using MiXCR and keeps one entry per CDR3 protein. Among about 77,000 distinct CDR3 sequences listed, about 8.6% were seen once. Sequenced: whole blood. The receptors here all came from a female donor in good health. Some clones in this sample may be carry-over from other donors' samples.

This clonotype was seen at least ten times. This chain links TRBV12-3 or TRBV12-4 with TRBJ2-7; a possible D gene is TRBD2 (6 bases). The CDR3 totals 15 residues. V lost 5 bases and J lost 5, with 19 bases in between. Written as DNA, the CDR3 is TGTGCCAGCAGTCCGGGGACCTCATGGGGGGACGAGCAGTACTTC. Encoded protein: CASSPGTSWGDEQYF.

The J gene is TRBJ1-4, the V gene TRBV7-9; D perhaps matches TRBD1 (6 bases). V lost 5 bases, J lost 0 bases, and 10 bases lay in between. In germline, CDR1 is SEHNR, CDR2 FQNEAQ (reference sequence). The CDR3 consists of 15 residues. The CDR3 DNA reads TGTGCCAGCAGCGAGGACAGTGCAACTAATGAAAAACTGTTTTTT. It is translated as CASSEDSATNEKLFF.

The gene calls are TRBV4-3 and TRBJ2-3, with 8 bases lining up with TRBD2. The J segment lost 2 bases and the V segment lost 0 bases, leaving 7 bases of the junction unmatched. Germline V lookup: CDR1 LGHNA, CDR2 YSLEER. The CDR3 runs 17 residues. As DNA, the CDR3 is TGCGCCAGCAGCCAAGATGGTCCGGGGGGGCCCACAGATACGCAGTATTTT. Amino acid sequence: CASSQDGPGGPTDTQYF.

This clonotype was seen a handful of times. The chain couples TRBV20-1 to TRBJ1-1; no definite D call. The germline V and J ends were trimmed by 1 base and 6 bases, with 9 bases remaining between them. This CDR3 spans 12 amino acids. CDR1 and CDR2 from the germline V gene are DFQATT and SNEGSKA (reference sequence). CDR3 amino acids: CSARAGIAEAFF. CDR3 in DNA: TGCAGTGCTAGAGCAGGTATCGCTGAAGCTTTCTTT.

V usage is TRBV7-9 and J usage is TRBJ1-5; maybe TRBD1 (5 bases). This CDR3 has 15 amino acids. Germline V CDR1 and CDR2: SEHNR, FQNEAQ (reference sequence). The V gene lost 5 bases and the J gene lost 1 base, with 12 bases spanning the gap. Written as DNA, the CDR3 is TGTGCCAGCAGCAGGGGCCCAGGCAGCAATCAGCCCCAGCATTTT. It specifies CASSRGPGSNQPQHF. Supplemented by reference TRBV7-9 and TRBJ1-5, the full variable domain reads DTGVSQNPRHKITKRGQNVTFRCDPISEHNRLYWYRQTLGQGPEFLTYFQNEAQLEKSRLLSDRFSAERPKGSFSTLEIQRTEQGDSAMYLCASSRGPGSNQPQHFGDGTRLSIL.

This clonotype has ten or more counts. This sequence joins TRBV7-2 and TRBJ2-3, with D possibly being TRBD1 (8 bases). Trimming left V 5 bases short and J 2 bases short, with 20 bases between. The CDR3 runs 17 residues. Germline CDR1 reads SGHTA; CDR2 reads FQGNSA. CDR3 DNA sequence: TGTGCCAGCAGCCCCCGACAGGGGAGGGGTTACACAGATACGCAGTATTTT. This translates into CASSPRQGRGYTDTQYF.

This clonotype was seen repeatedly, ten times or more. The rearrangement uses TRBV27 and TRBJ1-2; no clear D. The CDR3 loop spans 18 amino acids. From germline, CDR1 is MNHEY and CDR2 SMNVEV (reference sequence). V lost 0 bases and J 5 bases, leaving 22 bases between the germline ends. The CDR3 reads CASSLSAYQAQPIYGYTF. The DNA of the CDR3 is TGTGCCAGCAGTTTATCCGCCTACCAAGCCCAGCCGATTTATGGCTACACCTTC.

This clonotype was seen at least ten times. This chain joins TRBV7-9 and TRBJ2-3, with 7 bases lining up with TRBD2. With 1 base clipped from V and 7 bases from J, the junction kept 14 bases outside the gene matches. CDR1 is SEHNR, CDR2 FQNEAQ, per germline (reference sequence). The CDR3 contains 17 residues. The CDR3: CASSLVLADLSRYTQYF. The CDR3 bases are TGTGCCAGCAGCTTAGTCCTAGCGGACCTATCCCGTTATACGCAGTATTTT.

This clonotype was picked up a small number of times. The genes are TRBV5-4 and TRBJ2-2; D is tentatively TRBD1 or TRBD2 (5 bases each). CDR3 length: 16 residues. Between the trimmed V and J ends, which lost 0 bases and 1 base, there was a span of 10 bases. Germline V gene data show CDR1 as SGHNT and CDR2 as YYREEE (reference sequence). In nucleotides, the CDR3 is TGTGCCAGCAGCTTGGGAGGGACCGTGAACACCGGGGAGCTGTTTTTT. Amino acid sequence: CASSLGGTVNTGELFF.

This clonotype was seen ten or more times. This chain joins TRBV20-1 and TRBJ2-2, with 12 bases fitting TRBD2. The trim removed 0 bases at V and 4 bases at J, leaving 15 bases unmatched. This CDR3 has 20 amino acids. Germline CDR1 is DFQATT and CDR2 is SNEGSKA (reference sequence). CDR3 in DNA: TGCAGTGCTAGAGATCCCTCTTCTCTAGCGGGGGGGCCGGGCACCGGGGAGCTGTTTTTT. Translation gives CSARDPSSLAGGPGTGELFF.

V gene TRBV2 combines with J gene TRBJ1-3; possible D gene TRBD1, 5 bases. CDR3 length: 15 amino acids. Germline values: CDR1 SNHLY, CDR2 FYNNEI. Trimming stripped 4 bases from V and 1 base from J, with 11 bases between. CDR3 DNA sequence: TGTGCCAGCAGTGCGACAGCGAGGTCTGGAAACACCATATATTTT. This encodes CASSATARSGNTIYF.

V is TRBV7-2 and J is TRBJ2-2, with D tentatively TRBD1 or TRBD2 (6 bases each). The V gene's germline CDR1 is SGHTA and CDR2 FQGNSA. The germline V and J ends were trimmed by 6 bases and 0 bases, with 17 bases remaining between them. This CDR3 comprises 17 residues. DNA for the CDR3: TGTGCCAGCAGTCAGATGGGGGGCCAAACGAACACCGGGGAGCTGTTTTTT. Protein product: CASSQMGGQTNTGELFF.

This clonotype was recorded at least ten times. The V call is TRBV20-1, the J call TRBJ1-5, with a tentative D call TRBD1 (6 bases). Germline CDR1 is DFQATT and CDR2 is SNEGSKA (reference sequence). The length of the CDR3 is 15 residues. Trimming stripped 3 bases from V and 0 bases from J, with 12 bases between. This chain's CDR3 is CSASRGGYSNQPQHF. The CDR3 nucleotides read TGCAGTGCTAGTCGCGGGGGCTATAGCAATCAGCCCCAGCATTTT.

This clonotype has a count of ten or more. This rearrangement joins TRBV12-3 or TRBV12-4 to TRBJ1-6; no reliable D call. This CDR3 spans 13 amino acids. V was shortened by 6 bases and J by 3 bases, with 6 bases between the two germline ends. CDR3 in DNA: TGTGCCAGCAGGCGGGACTATAATTCACCCCTCCACTTT. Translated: CASRRDYNSPLHF.

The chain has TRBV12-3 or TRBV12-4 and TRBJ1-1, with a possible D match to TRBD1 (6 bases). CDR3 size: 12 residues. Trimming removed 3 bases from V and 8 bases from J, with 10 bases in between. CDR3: CASSLLGTEAFF. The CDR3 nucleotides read TGTGCCAGCAGTTTGTTGGGGACAGAAGCTTTCTTT.

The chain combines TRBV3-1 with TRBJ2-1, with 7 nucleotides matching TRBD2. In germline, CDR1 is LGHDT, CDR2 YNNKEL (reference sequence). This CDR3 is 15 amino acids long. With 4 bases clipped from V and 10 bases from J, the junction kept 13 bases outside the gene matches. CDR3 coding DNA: TGTGCCAGCAGCCCGACTAGCATTTTCCGTGGGGAGCAGTTCTTC. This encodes CASSPTSIFRGEQFF.

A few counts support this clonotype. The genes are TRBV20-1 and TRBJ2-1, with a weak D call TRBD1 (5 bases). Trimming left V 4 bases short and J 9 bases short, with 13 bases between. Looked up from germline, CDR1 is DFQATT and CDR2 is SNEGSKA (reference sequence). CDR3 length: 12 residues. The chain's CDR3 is CSAKAGIREQFF. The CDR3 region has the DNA TGCAGTGCTAAAGCAGGGATCCGTGAGCAGTTCTTC.

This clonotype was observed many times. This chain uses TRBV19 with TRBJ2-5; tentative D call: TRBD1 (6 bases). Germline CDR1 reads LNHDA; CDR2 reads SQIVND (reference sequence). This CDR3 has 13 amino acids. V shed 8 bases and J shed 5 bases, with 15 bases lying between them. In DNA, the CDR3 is TGTGCCAGTTCTAGCAGGGGCGGCGAGACCCAGTACTTC. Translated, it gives CASSSRGGETQYF.